The 30 T cell receptor beta chains listed next were all sequenced from one sample in a study of blood T cell repertoires in COVID-19. Data came from immunoSEQ multiplex PCR; TCRdb stores just in-frame clones and leaves some out. Found here are approximately 340,000 clones, about 83% of them singletons; the top ten hold 2.5% to 3%. Sequencing was carried out using peripheral blood. The receptors were sampled from a man aged 25 to 40 with active or convalescent COVID-19.

This sequence joins TRBV11-3 and TRBJ1-2; D is perhaps TRBD1 (5 bases). Germline lookup yields CDR1 SGHNT and CDR2 YENEEA. The V and J ends lost 3 bases and 1 base respectively, with 9 bases between them. The CDR3 has 14 residues. This chain's CDR3 is CASSFSRDNYGYTF. CDR3 nucleotide sequence: TGTGCCAGCAGCTTCTCCAGGGATAACTATGGCTACACCTTC.

This sequence joins TRBV6-5 and TRBJ2-1; 9 nucleotides match TRBD1. V lost 2 bases to trimming and J lost 6 bases; unmatched junction nucleotides: 8. This CDR3 contains 16 residues. Germline values: CDR1 MNHEY, CDR2 SVGAGI. The CDR3: CASSYLGQGPRNEQFF. Here the CDR3 DNA reads TGTGCCAGCAGTTACCTGGGACAGGGCCCGCGCAATGAGCAGTTCTTC.

The chain employs TRBV27 and TRBJ1-1; TRBD1 is a possible D gene (6 bases). This CDR3 has 13 residues. The germline V and J ends were trimmed by 4 bases and 7 bases, with 13 bases remaining between them. Germline V gene sequence: CDR1 MNHEY, CDR2 SMNVEV (reference sequence). The chain's CDR3 is CASSSTTGLEAFF. The CDR3 DNA follows: TGTGCCAGCAGTTCTACGACAGGACTTGAAGCTTTCTTT.

The chain recombines TRBV7-2 with TRBJ2-5; 7 bases are a match to TRBD1. This CDR3 is built from 13 residues. The V gene end was trimmed by 5 bases and the J gene end by 5 bases; junction bases not matched to a gene: 5. Germline CDR1 is SGHTA and CDR2 is FQGNSA. CDR3 in DNA: TGTGCCAGCAGCCTAGGGGGACAGGAGACCCAGTACTTC. Its translation: CASSLGGQETQYF.

The gene calls are TRBV4-1 and TRBJ1-2, with D perhaps matching TRBD1 (6 bases). With 4 bases removed from V and 0 bases from J, the gap between germline ends came to 12 bases. The CDR3 sequence is 15 residues long. The germline V gene encodes CDR1 MGHRA and CDR2 YSYEKL. This chain's CDR3 is CASSRTDRANYGYTF. CDR3 in DNA: TGCGCCAGCAGCCGCACGGACAGAGCTAACTATGGCTACACCTTC.

V and J are TRBV5-1 and TRBJ2-1, with 7 nucleotides matching TRBD2. Germline CDR1 is SGHRS and CDR2 is YFSETQ. The CDR3 extends over 15 amino acids. With 1 base clipped from V and 9 bases from J, the junction kept 10 bases outside the gene matches. The CDR3 coding sequence is TGCGCCAGCAGCTTGATCGGGGGGAAGGTGGGTGAGCAGTTCTTC. The encoded protein is CASSLIGGKVGEQFF.

The chain couples TRBV10-3 to TRBJ2-3; 9 bases line up with TRBD2. Germline CDR1 and CDR2: ENHRY and SYGVKD. The V and J ends lost 10 bases and 2 bases, in that order; junction bases with no gene match: 4. This CDR3 is 13 amino acids long. The CDR3 coding sequence is TGTGCCACCGCTAGCGGGACCACAGATACGCAGTATTTT. Protein sequence: CATASGTTDTQYF.

The CDR3 coding sequence is TGTGCCAGCAGGATCGGGGGGGCCTACAATGAGCAGTTCTTC. Translation: CASRIGGAYNEQFF. The chain employs TRBV27 and TRBJ2-1, with 8 bases aligning to TRBD2. The germline V gene has CDR1 MNHEY and CDR2 SMNVEV (reference sequence). This CDR3 is built from 14 residues. Trimming took 6 bases from V and 2 from J; bases not matched to a gene: 3.

J is TRBJ2-5 and V is TRBV6-2 or TRBV6-3, with 11 bases aligning to TRBD2. V shed 4 bases, J shed 5 bases, and the junction held 21 bases outside the gene matches. The length of the CDR3 is 20 residues. Germline assignment: CDR1 MNHEY and CDR2 SVGEGT. DNA for the CDR3: TGTGCCAGCAGTTCCTACCGGGACGTAGGACTAGCGGGTACATCGGAGACCCAGTACTTC. The encoded protein is CASSSYRDVGLAGTSETQYF.

This clone was seen more than once but under ten times. In nucleotides, the CDR3 is TGCAGCGTGGGTGGGACAGGACTAGAGCCGAATGAGCAGTTCTTC. Translating gives CSVGGTGLEPNEQFF. The chain employs TRBV29-1 and TRBJ2-1; maybe TRBD1 (8 bases). There are 15 residues in the CDR3. The ends were cut back, 6 bases at V and 7 bases at J, with 22 bases in the middle. From germline, CDR1 is SQVTM and CDR2 ANQGSEA.

The genes are TRBV7-2 and TRBJ2-1; D not certain. Germline-derived CDR1 and CDR2 are SGHTA and FQGNSA. Deletions cut 5 bases from V and 6 bases from J, with 20 bases between. There are 16 residues in the CDR3. The CDR3 DNA follows: TGTGCCAGCAGCCCCGTTACTATTTCCCTTTTCAATGAGCAGTTCTTC. Protein: CASSPVTISLFNEQFF.

The gene calls are TRBV5-5 and TRBJ1-2, with 7 positions matching TRBD1. Looked up from germline, CDR1 is SGHKS and CDR2 is YYEKEE (reference sequence). V lost 1 base and J lost 8; bases outside the gene matches: 11. CDR3 size: 15 residues. As DNA, the CDR3 is TGTGCCAGCAGCTTGAGGTTAAGGGGGCGGCTGGGCTACACCTTC. This codes for CASSLRLRGRLGYTF.

The V and J genes are TRBV10-1 and TRBJ2-4; tentative D call: TRBD1 (7 bases). The CDR3 has 16 residues. V lost 3 bases, J lost 6 bases, and 18 bases lay in between. Germline V lookup: CDR1 WNHNN, CDR2 SYGVQD (reference sequence). CDR3 loop: CASSEGRTGPVNIQYF. In DNA form, the CDR3 reads TGCGCCAGCAGTGAAGGGAGGACAGGCCCCGTAAACATTCAGTACTTC.

This sequence joins TRBV28 and TRBJ2-7, with D maybe TRBD2 (6 bases). The CDR3 loop spans 15 amino acids. Germline lookup yields CDR1 MDHEN and CDR2 SYDVKM. V shed 7 bases and J shed 1 base, with 17 bases lying between them. The DNA for the CDR3 is TGTGCCAGCACCGACCTTAGCGGAGTTTCCTACGAGCAGTACTTC. Protein product: CASTDLSGVSYEQYF.

V is TRBV5-6 and J is TRBJ1-5; 9 positions match TRBD1. J gave up 3 bases and V 4 bases, and 8 bases lay outside the gene matches. Germline CDR1 is SGHDT and CDR2 is YYEEEE. The CDR3 has 16 amino acids. The CDR3 DNA sequence: TGTGCCAGCAGCCCCCGTTGGGACAGGGTCAATCAGCCCCAGCATTTT. Protein: CASSPRWDRVNQPQHF.

The chain combines TRBV7-6 with TRBJ2-5; D is unclear. Deletions cut 1 base from V and 5 bases from J, with 8 bases between. Per the germline V gene, CDR1 is SGHVS and CDR2 is FNYEAQ. This CDR3 is 13 amino acids long. Written as DNA, the CDR3 is TGTGCCAGCAGCTTAGGATACCGGGAGACCCAGTACTTC. Residues: CASSLGYRETQYF.

The rearrangement joins TRBV14 to TRBJ2-7, with 9 positions matching TRBD2. V dropped 3 bases and J dropped 1; count of bases not matched to a gene: 13. CDR3 length: 18 amino acids. From germline, CDR1 is SGHDN and CDR2 FVKESK. The DNA of the CDR3 is TGTGCCAGCAGCCACCAAACCCCACTAGCGGGTCATTCCTACGAGCAGTACTTC. Its protein is CASSHQTPLAGHSYEQYF.

The chain joins TRBV13 to TRBJ1-2; TRBD1 matches 7 bases. Germline lookup yields CDR1 PRHDT and CDR2 FYEKMQ (reference sequence). V gave up 0 bases and J gave up 2 bases; unmatched junction bases: 6. This CDR3 spans 16 amino acids. The CDR3 here is CASSLGQGPGNYGYTF. The CDR3 bases are TGTGCCAGCAGCTTAGGACAGGGGCCGGGCAACTATGGCTACACCTTC.

The gene calls are TRBV18 and TRBJ2-7, with TRBD1 identical over 7 bases. The V gene end was trimmed by 2 bases and the J gene end by 7 bases; junction bases not matched to a gene: 14. The CDR3 is made up of 16 amino acids. Germline V gives CDR1 KGHSH, CDR2 LQKENI. As DNA, the CDR3 is TGTGCCAGCTCACCAGGGGATCGACAGGGAATGGGGGAGCAGTACTTC. Encoded protein: CASSPGDRQGMGEQYF.

The chain has TRBV6-5 and TRBJ2-2; possibly TRBD1 for D (6 bases). V lost 0 bases to trimming and J lost 6 bases, with 11 bases between them. This CDR3 is built from 15 residues. Germline CDR1 is MNHEY and CDR2 is SVGAGI. The CDR3 loop is CASSYSRSGAGELFF. The CDR3 coding sequence is TGTGCCAGCAGTTACTCGCGGTCAGGGGCCGGGGAGCTGTTTTTT.

DNA for the CDR3: TGTGCCAGCAGTTTGGGACAGGGGGTCGATGAGCAGTTCTTC. Its protein is CASSLGQGVDEQFF. The J gene is TRBJ2-1, the V gene TRBV27; 11 nucleotides match TRBD1. The germline CDR1 and CDR2 sequences are MNHEY and SMNVEV (reference sequence). Trimming removed 3 bases from V and 8 bases from J; junction bases left unmatched: 3. CDR3 length: 14 residues.

The rearrangement links TRBV5-1 to TRBJ2-3; TRBD2 matches 10 bases. Trimming took 5 bases from V and 2 from J; bases not matched to a gene: 5. From germline, CDR1 is SGHRS and CDR2 YFSETQ. The CDR3 covers 15 residues. The CDR3 loop reads CASSRAGGITDTQYF. The DNA of the CDR3 is TGCGCCAGCAGTCGAGCGGGAGGGATCACAGATACGCAGTATTTT.

This chain joins TRBV5-1 and TRBJ1-2, with 8 positions matching TRBD1. This CDR3 is 15 amino acids long. Trimming at V came to 3 bases and at J to 2 bases, leaving 6 bases not matched to a gene. CDR1 is SGHRS and CDR2 is YFSETQ in the germline V gene. DNA of the CDR3: TGCGCCAGCAGCTCTGGACAGGGAGTGAACTATGGCTACACCTTC. It encodes CASSSGQGVNYGYTF.

J is TRBJ1-2 and V is TRBV30; the match to TRBD1 covers 8 bases. The CDR3 has 14 residues. The germline V gene has CDR1 GTSNPN and CDR2 SVGIG (reference sequence). Trimming removed 6 bases from V and 4 bases from J; junction bases left unmatched: 10. DNA of the CDR3: TGTGCCTGCTTCTTCCAGGGGGCCGGCTATGGCTACACCTTC. Its translation: CACFFQGAGYGYTF. Supplemented by reference TRBV30 and TRBJ1-2, the full variable domain reads SQTIHQWPATLVQPVGSPLSLECTVEGTSNPNLYWYRQAAGRGLQLLFYSVGIGQISSEVPQNLSASRPQDRQFILSSKKLLLSDSGFYLCACFFQGAGYGYTFGSGTRLTVV.

The chain couples TRBV6-2 or TRBV6-3 to TRBJ2-7; 7 positions match TRBD2. CDR1 and CDR2 from the germline V gene are MNHEY and SVGEGT. The V and J ends lost 0 bases and 5 bases, in that order; junction bases with no gene match: 7. CDR3 length: 15 residues. The CDR3 DNA sequence: TGTGCCAGCAGTTACTCGAGAGGGAGGGCCCACGAGCAGTACTTC. Its translation is CASSYSRGRAHEQYF.

The J gene is TRBJ1-2, the V gene TRBV12-3 or TRBV12-4; TRBD1 matches at 12 bases. After removal of 11 bases from V and 9 bases from J, the junction contained 7 bases not matched to a gene. This CDR3 has 12 amino acids. CDR3 sequence reads: CAGGDRGRSYTF. DNA of the CDR3: TGTGCCGGGGGGGACAGGGGGCGCAGCTACACCTTC.

The genes are TRBV18 and TRBJ2-1, with TRBD2 matching 8 bases. Trimming cost V 3 bases and J 8 bases; bases outside gene matches: 6. Germline V gene sequence: CDR1 KGHSH, CDR2 LQKENI. There are 14 residues in the CDR3. For the CDR3, the DNA is TGTGCCAGCTCACCCGGACTAGCCTCCCATGAGCAGTTCTTC. It yields the protein CASSPGLASHEQFF.

This clone appeared a single time. The J gene is TRBJ2-1, the V gene TRBV30; 11 bases are shared with TRBD2. The CDR3 runs to 18 residues. J lost 4 bases, V lost 1 base, and 12 bases had no gene match. CDR1 GTSNPN and CDR2 SVGIG come from the germline V gene (reference sequence). The CDR3: CAWSGGGTGTSGYNEQFF. DNA of the CDR3: TGTGCCTGGAGTGGCGGGGGGACCGGGACTAGCGGTTACAATGAGCAGTTCTTC.

This clone came up a few times. The chain combines TRBV4-1 with TRBJ1-6; no clear D. Per germline, CDR1 MGHRA and CDR2 YSYEKL. Trimming cost V 2 bases and J 8 bases, with 7 bases left between them. The CDR3 totals 13 residues. The DNA for the CDR3 is TGCGCCAGCAGCCAAACTCTATATTCACCCCTCCACTTT. Translation gives CASSQTLYSPLHF.

This clone was observed a single time. The V and J genes are TRBV27 and TRBJ1-4, with TRBD1 as a possible D gene (5 bases). The CDR3 loop spans 16 amino acids. Germline-derived CDR1 and CDR2 are MNHEY and SMNVEV (reference sequence). Trimming took off 6 bases at V and 0 bases at J, with 14 bases between the two ends. The CDR3 nucleotides read TGTGCCAGCAGGTGGTCGGGGGAAGCAACTAATGAAAAACTGTTTTTT. Translating it yields CASRWSGEATNEKLFF.